These 6 T cell receptor beta chains were all obtained from the same sample, sequenced in a study of blood T cell repertoires in COVID-19. Using immunoSEQ multiplex PCR, the repertoire was profiled, and TCRdb retains in-frame clones only, with some absent. The sample holds 190,000 or so clones, about 86% seen once. The sequencing input was peripheral blood. The receptors originated from a woman aged 18-29 years who had recovered from COVID-19.

This clone came up many times. V gene TRBV7-9 combines with J gene TRBJ1-3, with unresolved D. The germline CDR1 and CDR2 sequences are SEHNR and FQNEAQ (reference sequence). Trimming took 1 base from V and 4 from J, leaving 8 bases between them. This CDR3 comprises 14 residues. CDR3 residues: CASSLVGKGNTIYF. CDR3 DNA: TGTGCCAGCAGCTTAGTCGGGAAAGGAAACACCATATATTTT.

The genes are TRBV4-1 and TRBJ1-4, with a possible D match to TRBD1 (5 bases). V was shortened by 0 bases and J by 10 bases, with 15 bases between the two germline ends. The CDR3 sequence is 15 residues long. Germline CDR1 and CDR2: MGHRA and YSYEKL. CDR3 loop: CASSQDNAQGVKLFF. CDR3 in DNA: TGCGCCAGCAGCCAAGATAACGCCCAGGGCGTAAAACTGTTTTTT.

The chain has TRBV27 and TRBJ1-6, with D maybe TRBD1 (5 bases). The germline gives CDR1 MNHEY, CDR2 SMNVEV (reference sequence). The CDR3 has 17 residues. Trimming took 4 bases from V and 9 from J, leaving 22 bases between them. DNA for the CDR3: TGTGCCAGCAGTTCCACAGCGGGGGGGTTGGACGTTTCACCCCTCCACTTT. Protein: CASSSTAGGLDVSPLHF.

CDR3 bases: TGTGCCAGTAGCACAGGGGGCCGGCAGCCCCAGCATTTT. Protein product: CASSTGGRQPQHF. The chain carries TRBV19 and TRBJ1-5; TRBD1 agrees at 9 bases. Unmatched junction bases numbered 4, after V lost 6 bases and J lost 7 bases. This CDR3 comprises 13 residues. Germline CDR1 reads LNHDA; CDR2 reads SQIVND (reference sequence).

The chain links TRBV5-1 to TRBJ2-1, with D unresolved. Per germline, CDR1 SGHRS and CDR2 YFSETQ. V dropped 4 bases and J dropped 3 bases, with 8 bases sitting between them. This CDR3 comprises 13 residues. The CDR3 loop is CASSPGLYNEQFF. In DNA form, the CDR3 reads TGCGCCAGCAGCCCCGGTCTCTACAATGAGCAGTTCTTC.

The V call is TRBV5-1, the J call TRBJ2-2, with TRBD2 identical over 8 bases. The germline gives CDR1 SGHRS, CDR2 YFSETQ. The CDR3 is 14 residues long. V trimming: 4 bases; J trimming: 6 bases; junction bases outside the gene matches: 5. CDR3 loop: CASSGAGASGELFF. In DNA form, the CDR3 reads TGCGCCAGCAGCGGAGCGGGAGCATCCGGGGAGCTGTTTTTT.